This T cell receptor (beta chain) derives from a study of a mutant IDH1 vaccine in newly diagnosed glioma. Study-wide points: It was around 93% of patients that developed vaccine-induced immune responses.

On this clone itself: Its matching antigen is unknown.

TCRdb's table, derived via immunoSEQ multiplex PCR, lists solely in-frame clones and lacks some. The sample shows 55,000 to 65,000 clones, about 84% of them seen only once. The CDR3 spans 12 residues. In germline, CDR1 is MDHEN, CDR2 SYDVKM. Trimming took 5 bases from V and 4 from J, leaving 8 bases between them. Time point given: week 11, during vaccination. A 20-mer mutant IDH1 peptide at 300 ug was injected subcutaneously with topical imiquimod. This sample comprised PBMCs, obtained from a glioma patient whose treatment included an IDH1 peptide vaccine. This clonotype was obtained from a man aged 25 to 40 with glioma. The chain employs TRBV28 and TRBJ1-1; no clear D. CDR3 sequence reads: CASSALSTEAFF. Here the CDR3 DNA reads TGTGCCAGCAGTGCCTTAAGCACTGAAGCTTTCTTT.